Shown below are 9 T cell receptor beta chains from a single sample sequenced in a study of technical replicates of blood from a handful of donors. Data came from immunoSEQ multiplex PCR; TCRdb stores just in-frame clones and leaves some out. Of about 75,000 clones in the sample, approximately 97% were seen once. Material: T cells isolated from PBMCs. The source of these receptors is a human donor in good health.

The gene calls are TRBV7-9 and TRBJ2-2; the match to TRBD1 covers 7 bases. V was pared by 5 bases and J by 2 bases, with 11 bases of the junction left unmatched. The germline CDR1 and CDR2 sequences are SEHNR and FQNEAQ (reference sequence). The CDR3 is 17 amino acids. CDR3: CASSALWTGENTGELFF. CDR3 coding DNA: TGTGCCAGCAGCGCACTATGGACAGGAGAAAACACCGGGGAGCTGTTTTTT.

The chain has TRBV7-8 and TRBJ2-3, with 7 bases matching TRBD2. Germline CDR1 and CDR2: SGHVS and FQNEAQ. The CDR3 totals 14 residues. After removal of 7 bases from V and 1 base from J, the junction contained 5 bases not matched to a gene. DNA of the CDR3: TGTGCCAGCACCATTGGGAGGGGCACAGATACGCAGTATTTT. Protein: CASTIGRGTDTQYF.

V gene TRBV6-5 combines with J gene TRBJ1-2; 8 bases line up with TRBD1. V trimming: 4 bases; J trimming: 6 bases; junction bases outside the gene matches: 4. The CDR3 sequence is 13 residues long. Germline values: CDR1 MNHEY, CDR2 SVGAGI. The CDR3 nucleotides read TGTGCCAGCAGTTCGACAGGGGTTCATGGCTACACCTTC. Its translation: CASSSTGVHGYTF.

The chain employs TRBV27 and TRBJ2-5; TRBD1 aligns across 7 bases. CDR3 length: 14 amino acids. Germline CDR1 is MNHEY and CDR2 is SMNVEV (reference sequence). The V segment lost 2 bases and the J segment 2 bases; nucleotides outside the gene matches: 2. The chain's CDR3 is CASSLQGQQETQYF. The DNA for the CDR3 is TGTGCCAGCAGTTTACAGGGACAGCAAGAGACCCAGTACTTC.

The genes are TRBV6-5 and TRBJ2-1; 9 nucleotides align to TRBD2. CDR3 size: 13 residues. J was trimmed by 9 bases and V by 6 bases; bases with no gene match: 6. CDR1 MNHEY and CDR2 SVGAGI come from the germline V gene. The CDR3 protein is CASSPPTSGEQFF. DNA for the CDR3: TGTGCCAGCAGCCCCCCGACTAGCGGTGAGCAGTTCTTC.

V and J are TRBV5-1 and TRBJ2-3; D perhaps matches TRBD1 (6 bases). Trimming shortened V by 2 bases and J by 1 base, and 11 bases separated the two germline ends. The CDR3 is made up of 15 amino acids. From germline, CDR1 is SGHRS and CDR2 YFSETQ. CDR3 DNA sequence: TGCGCCAGCAGCTTCACAGGGTCGGGCACAGATACGCAGTATTTT. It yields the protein CASSFTGSGTDTQYF.

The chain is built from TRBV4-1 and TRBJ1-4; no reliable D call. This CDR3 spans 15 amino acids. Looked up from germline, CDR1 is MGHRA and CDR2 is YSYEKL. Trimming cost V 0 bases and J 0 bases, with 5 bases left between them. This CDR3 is CASSQERATNEKLFF. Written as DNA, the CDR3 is TGCGCCAGCAGCCAAGAGAGGGCAACTAATGAAAAACTGTTTTTT.

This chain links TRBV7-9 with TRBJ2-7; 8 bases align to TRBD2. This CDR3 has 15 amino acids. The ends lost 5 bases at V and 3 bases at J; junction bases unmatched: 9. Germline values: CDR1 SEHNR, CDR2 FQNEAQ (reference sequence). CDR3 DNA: TGTGCCAGCAGCCTGTACCGGGAGGGCCTCTACGAGCAGTACTTC. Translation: CASSLYREGLYEQYF. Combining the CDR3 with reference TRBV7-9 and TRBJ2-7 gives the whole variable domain DTGVSQNPRHKITKRGQNVTFRCDPISEHNRLYWYRQTLGQGPEFLTYFQNEAQLEKSRLLSDRFSAERPKGSFSTLEIQRTEQGDSAMYLCASSLYREGLYEQYFGPGTRLTVT.

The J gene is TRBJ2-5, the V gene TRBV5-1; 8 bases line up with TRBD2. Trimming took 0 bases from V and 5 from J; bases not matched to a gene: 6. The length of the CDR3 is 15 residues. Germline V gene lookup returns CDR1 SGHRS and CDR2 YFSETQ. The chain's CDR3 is CASSLGTGGVETQYF. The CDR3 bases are TGCGCCAGCAGCTTGGGCACGGGAGGGGTTGAGACCCAGTACTTC. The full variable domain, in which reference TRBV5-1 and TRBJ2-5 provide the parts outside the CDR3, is KAGVTQTPRYLIKTRGQQVTLSCSPISGHRSVSWYQQTPGQGLQFLFEYFSETQRNKGNFPGRFSGRQFSNSRSEMNVSTLELGDSALYLCASSLGTGGVETQYFGPGTRLLVL.